This note documents a single T cell receptor (beta chain) sequence. Its antigen target is currently unknown. Base qualities are missing; no much larger clone stands one base away. The record originates from a study of OX40 agonist ivuxolimab in advanced cancers. Describing the broader study: Ivuxolimab was a fully human IgG2 agonistic monoclonal antibody targeting the costimulatory receptor OX40 (CD134). Intravenous ivuxolimab was administered to patients every 2 weeks at six dose levels: 0.01, 0.1, 0.3, 1.5, 3 and 10 mg/kg. Among the roughly 54 dose-escalation patients, 19 had hepatocellular carcinoma, 15 melanoma, 9 renal cell carcinoma and 9 head and neck cancer. A male proportion of about 79% and a mean age of about 60 years, ranging from 23 to 79, were recorded for the dose-escalation cohort. Patients were allowed to have had prior anti-PD-1, anti-PD-L1 or anti-CTLA-4 therapy, and approximately 39% of the dose-escalation patients had been treated with checkpoint inhibitors. Partial responses were achieved by three dose-escalation patients, of whom one had hepatocellular carcinoma and two had cutaneous melanoma. The point of sequencing TCRbeta in the periphery was to test whether ivuxolimab changed TCR sequence diversity and drove clonal T-cell expansion. The paper reports the monotherapy dose-escalation portion (N of about 50 patients) of the phase I ivuxolimab trial. Points the paper makes about the study in general: At doses of 0.1 to 3.0 mg/kg, clonal expansion of both CD4+ and CD8+ T cells in blood was seen between baseline and week 6. Low levels of normalized T-cell clonal expansion were also seen in some patients who did not respond. Partial responders in the 0.1-3.0 mg/kg groups had among the lowest normalized peripheral clonal expansion, especially among CD8+ T cells. After ivuxolimab, more expanded clones were found on average in CD8+ T cells than in CD4+ T cells. Which antigens the clonally expanded peripheral T cells were specific for was not determined.

Patients with autoimmune disease history or receiving systemic immunosuppression were excluded from the trial. Peripheral blood for TCR sequencing was drawn from every dose cohort at baseline, at cycle 4 day 1 and at cycle 7 day 1. The samples were taken from a phase I, first-in-human, multicenter, open-label dose-escalation trial of ivuxolimab. Adults with locally advanced or metastatic head and neck squamous cell, hepatocellular, melanoma or renal cell carcinoma were enrolled in the trial. Before TCR sequencing, CD4+ T cells and CD8+ T cells were sorted from peripheral blood as separate populations. Genomic DNA was isolated from the sorted cells so that the TCRbeta CDR3 region could be sequenced. TCRbeta CDR3 regions were sequenced using the immunoSEQ Assay. The table was pulled from immuneACCESS by TCRdb, which kept in-frame rearrangements only. Such tables lose some clones; where checked, under half of the loss comes from unresolved V genes, and the rest has no known cause. This sample gives 65,000 to 85,000 clones in total; roughly 84% of them show up just once. Of the sample, around 7.5% is held by the ten largest clones.

CDR1 MGHRA and CDR2 YSYEKL were looked up in the germline V gene. V is pruned by 4 bases and J by 3 bases, leaving 12 bases of the junction without a gene match. From the cysteine through the phenylalanine, the CDR3 covers 18 amino acids. This entry keeps only the CDR3 DNA: 54 bases, framed from base 1. The TCR was taken from an adult with an advanced solid tumor such as melanoma, head and neck, liver or kidney cancer. The chain joins TRBV4-1 to TRBJ2-2; TRBD1 fits 9 bases in the junction. Sequencing was performed on CD4+ or CD8+ T cells sorted from blood, taken in a trial of the OX40 agonist ivuxolimab. The nucleotides read TGCGCCAGCAGCCCAGGGGACGGGGACAGGGTCTACACCGGGGAGCTGTTTTTT. Its protein reads: CASSPGDGDRVYTGELFF.